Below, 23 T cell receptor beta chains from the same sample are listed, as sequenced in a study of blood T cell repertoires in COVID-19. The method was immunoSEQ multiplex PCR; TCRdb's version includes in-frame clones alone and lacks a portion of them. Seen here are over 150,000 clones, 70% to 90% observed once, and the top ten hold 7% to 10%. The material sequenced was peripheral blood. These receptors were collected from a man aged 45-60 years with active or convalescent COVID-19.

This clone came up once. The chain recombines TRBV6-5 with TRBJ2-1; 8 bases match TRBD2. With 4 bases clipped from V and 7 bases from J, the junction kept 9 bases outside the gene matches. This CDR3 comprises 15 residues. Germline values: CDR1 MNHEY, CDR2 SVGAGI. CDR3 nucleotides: TGTGCCAGCAGTTCGGGACGGGAGCGGGGGAATGAGCAGTTCTTC. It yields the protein CASSSGRERGNEQFF.

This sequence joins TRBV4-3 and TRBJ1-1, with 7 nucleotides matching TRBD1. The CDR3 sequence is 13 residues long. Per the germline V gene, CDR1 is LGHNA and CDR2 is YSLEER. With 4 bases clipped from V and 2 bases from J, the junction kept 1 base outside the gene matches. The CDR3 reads CASSLGGNTEAFF. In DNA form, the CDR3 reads TGCGCCAGCAGCCTAGGGGGCAACACTGAAGCTTTCTTT.

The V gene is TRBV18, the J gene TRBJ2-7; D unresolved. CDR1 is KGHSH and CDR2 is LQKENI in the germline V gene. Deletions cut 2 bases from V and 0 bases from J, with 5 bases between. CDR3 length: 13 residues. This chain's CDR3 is CASSPAVSYEQYF. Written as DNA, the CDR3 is TGTGCCAGCTCACCAGCGGTCTCCTACGAGCAGTACTTC.

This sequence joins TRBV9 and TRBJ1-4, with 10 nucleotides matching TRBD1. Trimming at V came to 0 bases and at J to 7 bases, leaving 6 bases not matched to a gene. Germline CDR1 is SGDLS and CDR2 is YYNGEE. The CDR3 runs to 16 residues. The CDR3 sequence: CASSVAMGDRGEKLFF. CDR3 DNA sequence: TGTGCCAGCAGCGTAGCTATGGGGGACAGGGGTGAAAAACTGTTTTTT.

The CDR3 DNA follows: TGCGCCAGCAGTCAGGGACAGGGAGGGAACACTGAAGCTTTCTTT. This sequence encodes CASSQGQGGNTEAFF. J is TRBJ1-1 and V is TRBV5-1, with TRBD1 matching over 9 bases. Germline V lookup: CDR1 SGHRS, CDR2 YFSETQ. The CDR3 consists of 15 residues. After removal of 5 bases from V and 1 base from J, the junction contained 6 bases not matched to a gene.

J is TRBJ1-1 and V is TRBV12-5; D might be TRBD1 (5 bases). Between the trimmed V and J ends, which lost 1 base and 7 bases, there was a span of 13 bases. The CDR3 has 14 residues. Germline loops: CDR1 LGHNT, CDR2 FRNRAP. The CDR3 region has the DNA TGTGCTAGTGGTTTGGATTCCGGGGGAAATGAAGCTTTCTTT. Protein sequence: CASGLDSGGNEAFF.

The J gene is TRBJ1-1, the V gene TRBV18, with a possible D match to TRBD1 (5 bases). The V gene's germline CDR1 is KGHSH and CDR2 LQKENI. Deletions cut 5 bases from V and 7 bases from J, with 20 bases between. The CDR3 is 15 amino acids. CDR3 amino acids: CASSIPGLTTNEAFF. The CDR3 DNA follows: TGTGCCAGCTCAATTCCGGGACTGACAACGAATGAAGCTTTCTTT. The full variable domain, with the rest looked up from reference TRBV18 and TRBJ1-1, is NAGVMQNPRHLVRRRGQEARLRCSPMKGHSHVYWYRQLPEEGLKFMVYLQKENIIDESGMPKERFSAEFPKEGPSILRIQQVVRGDSAAYFCASSIPGLTTNEAFFGQGTRLTVV.

CDR3 region: CASMRGGKNTEAFF. The CDR3 DNA follows: TGTGCCAGCATGAGGGGCGGGAAGAACACTGAAGCTTTCTTT. The chain uses TRBV27 and TRBJ1-1, with D possibly matching TRBD1 (5 bases). This CDR3 has 14 residues. V was clipped by 7 bases and J by 1 base, with 13 bases between them. Germline CDR1 is MNHEY and CDR2 is SMNVEV (reference sequence).

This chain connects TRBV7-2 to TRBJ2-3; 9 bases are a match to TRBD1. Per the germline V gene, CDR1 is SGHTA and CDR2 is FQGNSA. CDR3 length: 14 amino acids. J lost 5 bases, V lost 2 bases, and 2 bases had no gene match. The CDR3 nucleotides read TGTGCCAGCAGCTTAACAGGGGGCCGAGATACGCAGTATTTT. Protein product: CASSLTGGRDTQYF. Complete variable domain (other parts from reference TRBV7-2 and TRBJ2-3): GAGVSQSPSNKVTEKGKDVELRCDPISGHTALYWYRQSLGQGLEFLIYFQGNSAPDKSGLPSDRFSAERTGGSVSTLTIQRTQQEDSAVYLCASSLTGGRDTQYFGPGTRLTVL.

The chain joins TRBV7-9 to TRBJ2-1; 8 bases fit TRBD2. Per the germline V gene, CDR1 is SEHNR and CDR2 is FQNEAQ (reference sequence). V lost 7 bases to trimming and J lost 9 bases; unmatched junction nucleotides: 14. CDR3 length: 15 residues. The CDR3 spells CASTPGGGPGVEQFF. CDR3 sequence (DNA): TGTGCCAGCACCCCGGGCGGGGGGCCGGGGGTTGAGCAGTTCTTC.

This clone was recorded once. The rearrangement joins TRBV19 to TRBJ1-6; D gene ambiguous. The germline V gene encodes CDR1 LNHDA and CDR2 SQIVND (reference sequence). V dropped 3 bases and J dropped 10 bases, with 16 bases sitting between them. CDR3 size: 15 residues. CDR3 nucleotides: TGTGCCAGTAGTATGGGTCAGCCTAAGACATCACCCCTCCACTTT. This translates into CASSMGQPKTSPLHF. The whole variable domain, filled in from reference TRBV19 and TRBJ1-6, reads DGGITQSPKYLFRKEGQNVTLSCEQNLNHDAMYWYRQDPGQGLRLIYYSQIVNDFQKGDIAEGYSVSREKKESFPLTVTSAQKNPTAFYLCASSMGQPKTSPLHFGNGTRLTVT.

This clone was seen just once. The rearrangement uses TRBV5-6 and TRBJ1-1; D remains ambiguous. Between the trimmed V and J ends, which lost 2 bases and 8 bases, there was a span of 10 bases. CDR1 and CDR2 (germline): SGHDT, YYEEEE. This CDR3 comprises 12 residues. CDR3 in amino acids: CASSFIEGEAFF. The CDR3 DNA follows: TGTGCCAGCAGCTTTATAGAGGGAGAAGCTTTCTTT. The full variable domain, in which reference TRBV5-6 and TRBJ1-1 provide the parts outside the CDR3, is DAGVTQSPTHLIKTRGQQVTLRCSPKSGHDTVSWYQQALGQGPQFIFQYYEEEERQRGNFPDRFSGHQFPNYSSELNVNALLLGDSALYLCASSFIEGEAFFGQGTRLTVV.

CDR3: CASSPPTTGSDYGYTF. The CDR3 coding sequence is TGTGCCAGCTCACCACCGACGACAGGGAGCGACTATGGCTACACCTTC. V gene TRBV18 combines with J gene TRBJ1-2; 7 positions agree with TRBD1. V shed 0 bases and J 3 bases; nucleotides not matched to a gene: 7. Germline V gene data show CDR1 as KGHSH and CDR2 as LQKENI. This CDR3 spans 16 amino acids.

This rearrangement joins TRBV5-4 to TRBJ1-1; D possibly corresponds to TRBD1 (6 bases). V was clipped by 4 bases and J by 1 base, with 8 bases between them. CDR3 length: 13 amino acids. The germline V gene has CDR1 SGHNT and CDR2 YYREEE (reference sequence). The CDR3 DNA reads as TGTGCCAGCAGCGTAGGGGGGAACACTGAAGCTTTCTTT. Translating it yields CASSVGGNTEAFF.

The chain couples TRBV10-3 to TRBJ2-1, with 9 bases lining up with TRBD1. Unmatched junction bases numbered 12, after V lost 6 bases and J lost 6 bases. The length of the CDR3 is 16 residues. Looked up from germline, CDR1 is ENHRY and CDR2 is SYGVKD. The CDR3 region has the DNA TGTGCCATCAGACAAAGGGAGGGACAGGGCGGCAATGAGCAGTTCTTC. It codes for CAIRQREGQGGNEQFF.

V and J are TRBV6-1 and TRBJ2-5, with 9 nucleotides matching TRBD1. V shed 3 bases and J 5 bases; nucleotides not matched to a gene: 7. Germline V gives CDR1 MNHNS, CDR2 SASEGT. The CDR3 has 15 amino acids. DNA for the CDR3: TGTGCCAGCAGTGAGACCGGGACAGGGTTTGAGACCCAGTACTTC. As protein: CASSETGTGFETQYF.

The CDR3 DNA reads as TGTGCCAGCAGTTACACTGGACAGGGGAGGTACGAGCAGTACTTC. It yields the protein CASSYTGQGRYEQYF. The genes are TRBV6-5 and TRBJ2-7; 9 nucleotides agree with TRBD1. Germline V CDR1 and CDR2: MNHEY, SVGAGI. Losses at the gene ends were 2 bases for V and 4 bases for J; bases not matched to a gene: 6. The CDR3 is made up of 15 amino acids.

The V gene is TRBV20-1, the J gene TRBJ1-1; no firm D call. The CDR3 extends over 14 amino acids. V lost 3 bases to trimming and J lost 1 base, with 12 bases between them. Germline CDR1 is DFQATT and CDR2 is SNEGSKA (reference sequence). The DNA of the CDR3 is TGCAGTGCTAGTGGGCCGATTAAGAACACTGAAGCTTTCTTT. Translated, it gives CSASGPIKNTEAFF.

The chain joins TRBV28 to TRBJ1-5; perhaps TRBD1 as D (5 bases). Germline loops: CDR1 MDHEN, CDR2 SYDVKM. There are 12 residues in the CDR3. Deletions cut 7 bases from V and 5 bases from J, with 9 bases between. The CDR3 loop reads CASMQGYQPQHF. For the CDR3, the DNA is TGTGCCAGCATGCAGGGTTATCAGCCCCAGCATTTT.

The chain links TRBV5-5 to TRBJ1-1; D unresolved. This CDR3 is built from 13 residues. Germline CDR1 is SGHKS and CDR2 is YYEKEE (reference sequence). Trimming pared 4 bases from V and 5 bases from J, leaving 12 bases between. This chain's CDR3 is CASSQVIGTEAFF. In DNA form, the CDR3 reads TGTGCCAGCAGCCAGGTGATTGGGACTGAAGCTTTCTTT. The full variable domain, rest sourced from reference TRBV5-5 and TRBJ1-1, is DAGVTQSPTHLIKTRGQQVTLRCSPISGHKSVSWYQQVLGQGPQFIFQYYEKEERGRGNFPDRFSARQFPNYSSELNVNALLLGDSALYLCASSQVIGTEAFFGQGTRLTVV.

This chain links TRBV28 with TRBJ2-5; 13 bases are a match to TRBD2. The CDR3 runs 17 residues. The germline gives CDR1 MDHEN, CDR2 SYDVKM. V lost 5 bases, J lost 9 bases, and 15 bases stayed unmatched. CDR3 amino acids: CASSPLPGTSGVRAQYF. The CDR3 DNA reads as TGTGCCAGCAGTCCTCTCCCCGGGACTAGCGGGGTTCGGGCCCAGTACTTC.

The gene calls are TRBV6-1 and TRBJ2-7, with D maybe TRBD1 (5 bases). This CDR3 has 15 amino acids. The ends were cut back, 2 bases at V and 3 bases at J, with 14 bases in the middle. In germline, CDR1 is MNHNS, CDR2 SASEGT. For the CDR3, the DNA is TGTGCCAGCAGTGAAACCCCCACACAGGTCTACGAGCAGTACTTC. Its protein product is CASSETPTQVYEQYF.

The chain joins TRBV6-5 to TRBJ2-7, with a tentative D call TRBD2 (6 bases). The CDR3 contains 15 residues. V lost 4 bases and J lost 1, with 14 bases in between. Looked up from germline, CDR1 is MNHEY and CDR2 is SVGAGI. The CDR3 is CASSFVAESSYEQYF. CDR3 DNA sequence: TGTGCCAGCAGTTTCGTAGCGGAATCTTCCTACGAGCAGTACTTC.